This T cell receptor beta chain was identified during a study of blood T cell repertoires in COVID-19. Patients from Seattle were sampled longitudinally, starting during active infection. The CDR3 is 14 amino acids. Per germline, CDR1 SGHRS and CDR2 YFSETQ. With 0 bases removed from V and 7 bases from J, the gap between germline ends came to 11 bases. Measured with immunoSEQ multiplex PCR; TCRdb has only the in-frame clones, and not every one. The sample holds tens of thousands of clones, roughly 91% seen once. The chain joins TRBV5-1 to TRBJ2-1; weak D call: TRBD1 (5 bases). Sequencing used peripheral blood. This TCR came from a man aged 45 to 65 with COVID-19, enrolled during active disease. CDR3 sequence: CASSLGYRSNEQFF. The CDR3, as DNA: TGCGCCAGCAGCTTGGGTTACAGGAGTAATGAGCAGTTCTTC.